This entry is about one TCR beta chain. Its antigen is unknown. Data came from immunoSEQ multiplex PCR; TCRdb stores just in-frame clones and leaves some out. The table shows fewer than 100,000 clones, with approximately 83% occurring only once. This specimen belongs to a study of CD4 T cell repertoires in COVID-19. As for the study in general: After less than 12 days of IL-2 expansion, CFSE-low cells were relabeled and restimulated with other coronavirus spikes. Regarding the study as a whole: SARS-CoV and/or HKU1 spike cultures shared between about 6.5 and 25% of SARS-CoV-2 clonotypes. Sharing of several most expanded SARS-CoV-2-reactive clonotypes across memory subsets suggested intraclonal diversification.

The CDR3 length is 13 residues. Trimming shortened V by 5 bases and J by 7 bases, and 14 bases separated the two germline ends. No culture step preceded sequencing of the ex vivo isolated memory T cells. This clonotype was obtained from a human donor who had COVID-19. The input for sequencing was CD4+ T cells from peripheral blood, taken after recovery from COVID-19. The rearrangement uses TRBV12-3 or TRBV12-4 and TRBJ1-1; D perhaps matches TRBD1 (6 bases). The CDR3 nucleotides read TGTGCCAGCAGTATCCGGGACAAACATGAAGCTTTCTTT. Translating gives CASSIRDKHEAFF.